Shown below are 20 T cell receptor beta chains from a single sample sequenced in a study of blood T cells in healthy people across ages. For the second PCR, which ran for about 7 to 12 cycles, a sample-barcoded 5' primer and a J-beta primer mix were used. TCRdb re-derived calls from the 5' RACE reads in MiXCR, one entry per CDR3 protein. This sample yields 1.5 million or so distinct CDR3 sequences, of which 42% are seen a single time; 7.9% belongs to the top ten. Sequenced input: blood. These receptors were obtained from a woman under 30 in good health.

The CDR3 spells CASSYSRRVDEAFF. The CDR3 DNA sequence: TGTGCCAGCAGTTACTCGCGCAGGGTGGATGAAGCTTTCTTT. The chain has TRBV6-5 and TRBJ1-1, with D tentatively TRBD1 (5 bases). V was trimmed by 0 bases and J by 7 bases, leaving 12 bases between them. The CDR3 has 14 amino acids. Germline lookup yields CDR1 MNHEY and CDR2 SVGAGI.

This clonotype has more than one count but fewer than ten. The J gene is TRBJ2-1, the V gene TRBV4-1, with 7 bases fitting TRBD2. Losses at the gene ends were 2 bases for V and 8 bases for J; bases not matched to a gene: 9. The CDR3 has 15 amino acids. Germline CDR1 is MGHRA and CDR2 is YSYEKL. CDR3 bases: TGCGCCAGCAGCCAACCCTCTGGACGGGAGGATGAGCAGTTCTTC. It is translated as CASSQPSGREDEQFF.

This sequence joins TRBV24-1 and TRBJ1-2; 8 positions agree with TRBD1. Germline V gives CDR1 KGHDR, CDR2 SFDVKD. V trimming: 3 bases; J trimming: 7 bases; junction bases outside the gene matches: 6. The CDR3 has 14 residues. CDR3 amino acids: CATSDGGQAGGYTF. The CDR3 bases are TGTGCCACCAGTGATGGGGGACAGGCTGGTGGCTACACCTTC.

The rearrangement uses TRBV20-1 and TRBJ2-5; D is unclear. The ends were cut back, 1 base at V and 4 bases at J, with 7 bases in the middle. Germline V gene data show CDR1 as DFQATT and CDR2 as SNEGSKA (reference sequence). The CDR3 sequence is 12 residues long. CDR3 protein: CSARAGPETQYF. The CDR3 coding sequence is TGCAGTGCTAGAGCTGGGCCAGAGACCCAGTACTTC.

The V and J genes are TRBV5-6 and TRBJ1-5; the D gene is possibly TRBD1 (6 bases). Per the germline V gene, CDR1 is SGHDT and CDR2 is YYEEEE. This CDR3 region has 15 residues. Trimming removed 2 bases from V and 3 bases from J, with 12 bases in between. CDR3: CASSFRGTNNQPQHF. DNA for the CDR3: TGTGCCAGCAGCTTCAGGGGCACGAACAATCAGCCCCAGCATTTT.

This clonotype was picked up a small number of times. The chain links TRBV4-1 to TRBJ1-6; D is unresolved. The CDR3 totals 14 residues. Per germline, CDR1 MGHRA and CDR2 YSYEKL. Trimming removed 4 bases at V and 10 bases at J, with 14 bases between. For the CDR3, the DNA is TGCGCCAGCAGCCCCTTCGGAGAGGGATCACCCCTCCACTTT. As protein: CASSPFGEGSPLHF.

This chain joins TRBV5-1 and TRBJ2-7; weak D call: TRBD2 (5 bases). V was shortened by 4 bases and J by 3 bases, with 17 bases between the two germline ends. The length of the CDR3 is 15 residues. Germline V gene lookup returns CDR1 SGHRS and CDR2 YFSETQ. This chain's CDR3 is CASSIVTTAYYEQYF. The DNA of the CDR3 is TGCGCCAGCAGCATAGTGACTACCGCATACTACGAGCAGTACTTC.

This clonotype showed up just a few times. This chain uses TRBV7-9 with TRBJ2-1, with D perhaps assigned TRBD1 or TRBD2 (5 bases each). Germline values: CDR1 SEHNR, CDR2 FQNEAQ (reference sequence). V was pared by 5 bases and J by 0 bases, with 14 bases between. This CDR3 contains 16 residues. The CDR3 is CASSPGAGSSYNEQFF. CDR3 coding DNA: TGTGCCAGCAGCCCCGGGGCCGGAAGCTCCTACAATGAGCAGTTCTTC.

The DNA of the CDR3 is TGTGCCAGCAGTGACAGCTCTGACTCCTACGAGCAGTACTTC. Translating gives CASSDSSDSYEQYF. V is TRBV6-4 and J is TRBJ2-7, with D uncertain. Germline CDR1 reads MRHNA; CDR2 reads SNTAGT. CDR3 length equals 14 residues. V was cut by 2 bases and J by 0 bases, with 8 bases left in between.

This clonotype was detected once. At one boundary the junction diverges from the germline segment, which might be a read error. This chain connects TRBV7-9 to TRBJ1-4, with D unresolved. There are 16 residues in the CDR3. Germline V lookup: CDR1 SEHNR, CDR2 FQNEAQ (reference sequence). The chain's CDR3 is CASSTIVLAMNGKLFF. The CDR3 DNA sequence: TGTGCCAGCAGCACCATTGTCCTAGCGATGAATGGAAAACTGTTTTTT.

This clonotype was observed a few times. The CDR3 DNA is TGCAGTGCTAGACCTCCCGGGGGGACTAGCGGGAGCCCAGATACGCAGTATTTT. It specifies CSARPPGGTSGSPDTQYF. This rearrangement joins TRBV20-1 to TRBJ2-3; 14 nucleotides match TRBD2. Trimming cost V 2 bases and J 4 bases; bases outside gene matches: 11. This CDR3 has 18 amino acids. Germline V lookup: CDR1 DFQATT, CDR2 SNEGSKA (reference sequence).

The chain recombines TRBV13 with TRBJ2-1, with D perhaps matching TRBD1 or TRBD2 (5 bases each). The J call may be wrong; the DNA end is better matched by TRBJ2-7. The CDR3 runs to 13 residues. Germline V gene sequence: CDR1 PRHDT, CDR2 FYEKMQ (reference sequence). The CDR3 DNA follows: TGTGCCAGCAGCGCCCCCAGGGACCATGAGCAGTACTTC. This codes for CASSAPRDHEQYF.

V is TRBV27 and J is TRBJ2-1; 8 bases align to TRBD2. Germline loops: CDR1 MNHEY, CDR2 SMNVEV (reference sequence). With 0 bases clipped from V and 6 bases from J, the junction kept 7 bases outside the gene matches. This CDR3 is built from 16 residues. The CDR3 loop reads CASSLSGTSGANEQFF. DNA for the CDR3: TGTGCCAGCAGTTTATCGGGTACTAGCGGAGCCAATGAGCAGTTCTTC.

The chain combines TRBV5-5 with TRBJ1-4; TRBD1 might be the D (5 bases). The V gene's germline CDR1 is SGHKS and CDR2 YYEKEE (reference sequence). V lost 4 bases to trimming and J lost 2 bases, with 12 bases between them. The CDR3 sequence is 15 residues long. The CDR3: CASSAKWGTNEKLFF. Written as DNA, the CDR3 is TGTGCCAGCAGCGCTAAGTGGGGGACTAATGAAAAACTGTTTTTT.

This rearrangement joins TRBV5-1 to TRBJ1-2; D may be TRBD1 (5 bases). The CDR3 loop spans 14 amino acids. V lost 2 bases to trimming and J lost 6 bases, with 14 bases between them. CDR1 is SGHRS and CDR2 is YFSETQ in the germline V gene. The CDR3 coding sequence is TGCGCCAGCAGCTTAAGGGCCGGGGGGGATGGCTACACCTTC. Translation gives CASSLRAGGDGYTF.

The chain has TRBV12-3 or TRBV12-4 and TRBJ1-4, with 7 bases identical to TRBD1. This CDR3 is built from 14 residues. The J segment lost 8 bases and the V segment lost 6 bases, leaving 9 bases of the junction unmatched. CDR3 protein: CASSPGQDREKLFF. DNA of the CDR3: TGTGCCAGCAGCCCCGGACAGGACAGGGAAAAACTGTTTTTT.

The rearrangement joins TRBV18 to TRBJ1-5, with D unresolved. Germline V gene sequence: CDR1 KGHSH, CDR2 LQKENI. Trimming stripped 0 bases from V and 4 bases from J, with 7 bases between. The CDR3 extends over 14 amino acids. The CDR3 here is CASSPPGGNQPQHF. The CDR3 DNA sequence: TGTGCCAGCTCACCACCGGGCGGTAATCAGCCCCAGCATTTT.

J is TRBJ2-7 and V is TRBV6-1; the match to TRBD1 covers 7 bases. The CDR3 runs to 15 residues. With V trimmed by 1 base and J by 0 bases, 3 bases remained unmatched. Germline V CDR1 and CDR2: MNHNS, SASEGT. The CDR3 sequence is CASSEVQGSSYEQYF. The CDR3 region has the DNA TGTGCCAGCAGTGAAGTACAGGGGAGCTCCTACGAGCAGTACTTC.

The chain is built from TRBV6-5 and TRBJ2-3; D gene unclear. The length of the CDR3 is 14 residues. V lost 2 bases to trimming and J lost 0 bases, with 6 bases between them. From germline, CDR1 is MNHEY and CDR2 SVGAGI. CDR3 bases: TGTGCCAGCAGTTACAACCCTAGCACAGATACGCAGTATTTT. Translating it yields CASSYNPSTDTQYF.

This clonotype was found a few times. The J gene is TRBJ2-1, the V gene TRBV5-1; the D gene could be TRBD1 or TRBD2 (6 bases each). CDR1 is SGHRS, CDR2 YFSETQ, per germline. V was clipped by 3 bases and J by 7 bases, with 14 bases between them. The CDR3 runs 14 residues. The CDR3 nucleotides read TGCGCCAGCAGCTCGGGGGCCGCGGGGAATGAGCAGTTCTTC. Amino acids: CASSSGAAGNEQFF.